Following are 24 T cell receptor beta chains from one sample sequenced in a study of T-cell memory formation after mild COVID-19. TCRdb passed the 5' RACE reads through MiXCR, listing each CDR3 protein once. The sample contains under 35,000 distinct CDR3 sequences, roughly 15% of which appear only once. The specimen sequenced was PBMCs or a T cell subset sorted from them (not recorded which). The receptors derive from an adult who had mild COVID-19 (a few samples of this study predate the infection). Cell type and time point are not known.

This clonotype has at least ten counts. This chain links TRBV3-1 with TRBJ1-2, with no clear D. Per germline, CDR1 LGHDT and CDR2 YNNKEL (reference sequence). There are 16 residues in the CDR3. Trimming removed 0 bases at V and 8 bases at J, with 19 bases between. The DNA for the CDR3 is TGTGCCAGCAGCCAAGATACCCGGCGGTCTATGGTCGGCTACACCTTC. Protein: CASSQDTRRSMVGYTF. Full variable domain (remainder filled in from reference TRBV3-1 and TRBJ1-2): DTAVSQTPKYLVTQMGNDKSIKCEQNLGHDTMYWYKQDSKKFLKIMFSYNNKELIINETVPNRFSPKSPDKAHLNLHINSLELGDSAVYFCASSQDTRRSMVGYTFGSGTRLTVV.

The table lists this clonotype with a few counts. This chain connects TRBV27 to TRBJ1-1, with D maybe TRBD1 (6 bases). The germline V gene has CDR1 MNHEY and CDR2 SMNVEV (reference sequence). This CDR3 has 13 residues. V lost 6 bases and J lost 4, with 12 bases in between. CDR3 protein: CASRNQGPTEAFF. The CDR3 nucleotides are TGTGCCAGCAGGAATCAGGGGCCCACTGAAGCTTTCTTT.

This clonotype has ten or more counts. The chain is built from TRBV12-3 or TRBV12-4 and TRBJ2-6, with D unresolved. The CDR3 length is 14 residues. V dropped 3 bases and J dropped 2 bases, with 5 bases sitting between them. CDR3 residues: CASSFGAGANVLTF. CDR3 bases: TGTGCCAGCAGTTTCGGCGCTGGGGCCAACGTCCTGACTTTC.

This clonotype was recorded many times. The chain has TRBV5-1 and TRBJ1-1, with 8 bases identical to TRBD1. Germline values: CDR1 SGHRS, CDR2 YFSETQ. CDR3 length: 13 amino acids. After removal of 0 bases from V and 8 bases from J, the junction contained 3 bases not matched to a gene. CDR3 protein: CASSLEGQGEAFF. DNA for the CDR3: TGCGCCAGCAGCTTGGAAGGACAGGGAGAAGCTTTCTTT.

This clonotype was observed at least ten times. The rearrangement uses TRBV12-3 or TRBV12-4 and TRBJ1-1; the D is unclear. Trimming left V 6 bases short and J 5 bases short, with 7 bases between. The CDR3 sequence is 11 residues long. Here the CDR3 DNA reads TGTGCCAGCAGATCCTGGACTGAAGCTTTCTTT. This encodes CASRSWTEAFF.

This clonotype has a handful of counts. This chain joins TRBV7-9 and TRBJ2-1, with TRBD1 as a possible D gene (5 bases). V lost 5 bases to trimming and J lost 4 bases, with 15 bases between them. This CDR3 region has 15 residues. Germline V lookup: CDR1 SEHNR, CDR2 FQNEAQ (reference sequence). CDR3 sequence (DNA): TGTGCCAGCAGCCTACAGACAGAAATATACAATGAGCAGTTCTTC. This encodes CASSLQTEIYNEQFF.

This clonotype occurred many times. The chain has TRBV5-1 and TRBJ1-1, with a weak D call TRBD1 (5 bases). Trimming shortened V by 0 bases and J by 4 bases, and 13 bases separated the two germline ends. CDR3 length equals 15 residues. The germline V gene encodes CDR1 SGHRS and CDR2 YFSETQ. The CDR3 sequence: CASSLADFGGTEAFF. The CDR3, as DNA: TGCGCCAGCAGCTTGGCCGACTTTGGGGGCACTGAAGCTTTCTTT. The full variable domain, in which reference TRBV5-1 and TRBJ1-1 provide the parts outside the CDR3, is KAGVTQTPRYLIKTRGQQVTLSCSPISGHRSVSWYQQTPGQGLQFLFEYFSETQRNKGNFPGRFSGRQFSNSRSEMNVSTLELGDSALYLCASSLADFGGTEAFFGQGTRLTVV.

This clonotype was recorded at least ten times. The rearrangement uses TRBV5-1 and TRBJ2-1; 7 bases line up with TRBD2. The CDR3 covers 16 residues. Germline V gene sequence: CDR1 SGHRS, CDR2 YFSETQ. J lost 2 bases, V lost 2 bases, and 7 bases had no gene match. The CDR3 DNA reads as TGCGCCAGCAGCTTAAATCGGGGGGACGCCTACAATGAGCAGTTCTTC. It yields the protein CASSLNRGDAYNEQFF. Complete variable domain (other parts from reference TRBV5-1 and TRBJ2-1): KAGVTQTPRYLIKTRGQQVTLSCSPISGHRSVSWYQQTPGQGLQFLFEYFSETQRNKGNFPGRFSGRQFSNSRSEMNVSTLELGDSALYLCASSLNRGDAYNEQFFGPGTRLTVL.

This clonotype has at least ten counts. The gene calls are TRBV5-6 and TRBJ1-1, with 7 bases identical to TRBD1. CDR3 length: 15 residues. Per germline, CDR1 SGHDT and CDR2 YYEEEE. J was trimmed by 4 bases and V by 4 bases; bases with no gene match: 10. CDR3 nucleotides: TGTGCCAGCAGCGCGTTCAGGGGGTCGGGCACTGAAGCTTTCTTT. Protein sequence: CASSAFRGSGTEAFF.

Only a few counts were recorded for this clonotype. CDR3 nucleotides: TGTGCCACCAGCAGAGAATCGGGGCTTAACACTGAAGCTTTCTTT. The encoded protein is CATSRESGLNTEAFF. V gene TRBV15 combines with J gene TRBJ1-1, with D perhaps TRBD1 (5 bases). Between the trimmed V and J ends, which lost 0 bases and 2 bases, there was a span of 10 bases. Germline CDR1 is LNHNV and CDR2 is YYDKDF (reference sequence). This CDR3 spans 15 amino acids.

Judged by abundance, this clonotype is medium-sized. The rearrangement uses TRBV5-1 and TRBJ2-5; D ambiguous. The V and J ends lost 1 base and 3 bases respectively, with 10 bases between them. Germline V CDR1 and CDR2: SGHRS, YFSETQ. The CDR3 sequence is 14 residues long. The DNA for the CDR3 is TGCGCCAGCAGCTTGACTCCCCTCGAAGAGACCCAGTACTTC. Residues: CASSLTPLEETQYF.

The chain links TRBV12-3 or TRBV12-4 to TRBJ2-5; weak D call: TRBD2 (6 bases). The CDR3 covers 13 residues. V lost 1 base and J 7 bases, leaving 10 bases between the germline ends. The CDR3 DNA reads as TGTGCCAGCAGTTTAGGAGTGGGAGGGACCCAGTACTTC. Its protein product is CASSLGVGGTQYF.

This clonotype has just a few counts. The gene calls are TRBV18 and TRBJ1-1, with D unresolved. This CDR3 is 13 amino acids long. Germline V lookup: CDR1 KGHSH, CDR2 LQKENI. Trimming pared 6 bases from V and 5 bases from J, leaving 13 bases between. The CDR3, as DNA: TGTGCCAGCTCCCTGAGTCAGTGGACTGAAGCTTTCTTT. Its protein is CASSLSQWTEAFF.

V usage is TRBV24-1 and J usage is TRBJ1-4; TRBD1 agrees at 8 bases. J was trimmed by 7 bases and V by 3 bases; bases with no gene match: 6. The CDR3 runs 15 residues. Per germline, CDR1 KGHDR and CDR2 SFDVKD. The CDR3 reads CATSDPRGPGEKLFF. The CDR3 DNA reads TGTGCCACCAGTGATCCCAGGGGGCCGGGTGAAAAACTGTTTTTT.

This clonotype occurred many times. The chain uses TRBV9 and TRBJ2-1, with TRBD2 as a possible D gene (5 bases). Germline V gene sequence: CDR1 SGDLS, CDR2 YYNGEE. The CDR3 sequence is 13 residues long. V dropped 5 bases and J dropped 8 bases, with 14 bases sitting between them. CDR3 in DNA: TGTGCCAGCAGGGACTCTCCTAGGGATGAGCAGTTCTTC. It encodes CASRDSPRDEQFF.

In this sample, this clonotype turned up many times. The genes are TRBV7-9 and TRBJ1-1; D is perhaps TRBD1 (6 bases). The V gene's germline CDR1 is SEHNR and CDR2 FQNEAQ (reference sequence). The CDR3 has 13 amino acids. V was shortened by 3 bases and J by 6 bases, with 11 bases between the two germline ends. CDR3 coding DNA: TGTGCCAGCAGCTTCGGACAGTCTTCTGAAGCTTTCTTT. This gives the protein CASSFGQSSEAFF.

This clonotype appeared many times. The V and J genes are TRBV3-1 and TRBJ2-2, with 7 bases aligning to TRBD2. The CDR3 consists of 15 residues. The J segment lost 2 bases and the V segment lost 0 bases, leaving 0 bases of the junction unmatched. The germline V gene has CDR1 LGHDT and CDR2 YNNKEL (reference sequence). The CDR3 DNA reads as TGTGCCAGCAGCCAAGAGGGACTAAACACCGGGGAGCTGTTTTTT. Its protein is CASSQEGLNTGELFF.

This clonotype was seen a few times. V usage is TRBV28 and J usage is TRBJ2-3; 10 positions match TRBD2. CDR3 size: 16 residues. Germline V gene data show CDR1 as MDHEN and CDR2 as SYDVKM. The ends lost 5 bases at V and 2 bases at J; junction bases unmatched: 7. The CDR3 loop reads CASSPHLAGATDTQYF. In DNA, the CDR3 is TGTGCCAGCAGTCCCCACCTAGCGGGGGCCACAGATACGCAGTATTTT.

There are many counts of this clonotype. The chain is built from TRBV10-3 and TRBJ2-1; D is possibly TRBD1 (6 bases). V lost 5 bases and J lost 7, with 9 bases in between. The CDR3 loop spans 12 amino acids. Germline assignment: CDR1 ENHRY and CDR2 SYGVKD. DNA of the CDR3: TGTGCCATCAGTAACAGGGAGAATGAGCAGTTCTTC. The encoded protein is CAISNRENEQFF.

The chain couples TRBV3-1 to TRBJ1-3; D is uncertain. Germline assignment: CDR1 LGHDT and CDR2 YNNKEL (reference sequence). V shed 5 bases and J shed 7 bases, with 9 bases lying between them. This CDR3 is 12 amino acids long. The CDR3 DNA follows: TGTGCCAGCAGCTCTAATGGGAACACCATATATTTT. Its translation: CASSSNGNTIYF.

V is TRBV4-2 and J is TRBJ1-2; D possibly corresponds to TRBD1 (5 bases). The germline V gene encodes CDR1 LGHNA and CDR2 YNFKEQ. This CDR3 region has 15 residues. V shed 0 bases and J shed 4 bases, with 12 bases lying between them. CDR3 region: CASSQETGGAYGYTF. The CDR3 bases are TGTGCCAGCAGCCAAGAAACAGGAGGGGCCTATGGCTACACCTTC.

The chain recombines TRBV5-8 with TRBJ1-1, with 10 bases aligning to TRBD1. CDR1 is SGHTS and CDR2 is YDEGEE in the germline V gene. V was pared by 7 bases and J by 2 bases, with 8 bases of the junction left unmatched. This CDR3 has 15 residues. The CDR3 loop reads CASRNRDRGNTEAFF. DNA for the CDR3: TGTGCCAGCCGAAACCGGGACAGGGGAAACACTGAAGCTTTCTTT.

There are many counts of this clonotype. An end of the junction differs from the germline gene, which may be a read error. This rearrangement joins TRBV7-7 to TRBJ2-5; D possibly corresponds to TRBD1 (5 bases). CDR1 is SSHAT and CDR2 is FNYEAQ in the germline V gene (reference sequence). This CDR3 region has 14 residues. CDR3 sequence: CASSTTSQGETQYF. DNA of the CDR3: TGTGCTAGCAGCACGACCTCCCAGGGAGAGACCCAGTACTTC.

This clonotype was detected many times. This chain joins TRBV5-1 and TRBJ1-6; D is ambiguous. Germline loops: CDR1 SGHRS, CDR2 YFSETQ. Trimming took off 0 bases at V and 10 bases at J, with 11 bases between the two ends. The CDR3 is made up of 14 amino acids. The CDR3 loop is CASSLGHSGSPLHF. The CDR3 DNA is TGCGCCAGCAGCTTGGGGCATAGTGGATCACCCCTCCACTTT.